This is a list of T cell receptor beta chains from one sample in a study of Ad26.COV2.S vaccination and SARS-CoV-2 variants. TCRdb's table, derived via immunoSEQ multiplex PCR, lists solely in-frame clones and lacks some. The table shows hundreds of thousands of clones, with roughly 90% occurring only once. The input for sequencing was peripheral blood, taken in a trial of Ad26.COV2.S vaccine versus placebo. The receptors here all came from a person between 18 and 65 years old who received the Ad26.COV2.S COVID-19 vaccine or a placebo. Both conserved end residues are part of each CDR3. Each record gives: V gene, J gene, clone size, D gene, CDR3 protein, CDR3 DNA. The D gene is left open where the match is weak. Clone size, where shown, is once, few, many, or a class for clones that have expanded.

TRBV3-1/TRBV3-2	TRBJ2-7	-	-	CASSQRAGYEQYF	TGTGCCAGCAGCCAAAGGGCTGGCTACGAGCAGTACTTC
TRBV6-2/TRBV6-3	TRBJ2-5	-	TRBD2	CASSYSTLAGGPRETQYF	TGTGCCAGCAGTTACTCGACACTAGCGGGGGGGCCGAGAGAGACCCAGTACTTC
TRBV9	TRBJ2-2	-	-	CASSLGGLGTGELFF	TGTGCCAGCAGCTTGGGAGGTTTGGGCACCGGGGAGCTGTTTTTT
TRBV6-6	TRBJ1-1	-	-	CASSYLGGGGNTEAFF	TGTGCCAGCAGTTACTTGGGAGGGGGGGGGAACACTGAAGCTTTCTTT
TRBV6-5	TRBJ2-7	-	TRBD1	CASSLRDRGYEQYF	TGTGCCAGCAGTCTCCGGGACAGGGGTTACGAGCAGTACTTC
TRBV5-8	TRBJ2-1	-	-	CASSWSLEFF	TGTGCCAGCAGCTGGAGTCTAGAGTTCTTC
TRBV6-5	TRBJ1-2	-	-	CASRRQGINYGYTF	TGTGCCAGCAGGAGACAAGGAATTAACTATGGCTACACCTTC
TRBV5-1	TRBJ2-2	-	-	CASSGRGGNTGELFF	TGCGCCAGCAGCGGGCGGGGCGGGAACACCGGGGAGCTGTTTTTT
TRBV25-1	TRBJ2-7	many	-	CASSPGGYEQYF	TGTGCCAGCAGTCCTGGGGGCTACGAGCAGTACTTC
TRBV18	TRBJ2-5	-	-	CASSPLSQETQYF	TGTGCCAGCTCACCCCTCTCTCAAGAGACCCAGTACTTC
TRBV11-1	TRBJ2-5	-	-	CASSGPQGPGETQYF	TGTGCCAGCAGCGGGCCCCAGGGGCCGGGAGAGACCCAGTACTTC
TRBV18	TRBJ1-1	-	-	CASSQQVNTEAFF	TGTGCCAGCTCACAGCAGGTGAACACTGAAGCTTTCTTT
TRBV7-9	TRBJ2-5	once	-	CASSLALQETQYF	TGTGCCAGCAGCTTAGCGCTACAGGAGACCCAGTACTTC
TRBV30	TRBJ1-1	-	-	CAWTFGSMNTEAFF	TGTGCCTGGACTTTCGGAAGTATGAACACTGAAGCTTTCTTT
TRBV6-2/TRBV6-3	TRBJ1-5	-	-	CASSPAGSNQPQHF	TGTGCCAGCAGCCCCGCCGGGTCCAATCAGCCCCAGCATTTT
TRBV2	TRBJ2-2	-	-	CASSVGTHPGELFF	TGTGCCAGCAGTGTTGGGACACACCCCGGGGAGCTGTTTTTT
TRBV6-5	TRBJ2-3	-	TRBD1	CASTPDRAGGDTQYF	TGTGCCAGCACCCCCGACAGGGCAGGAGGAGATACGCAGTATTTT
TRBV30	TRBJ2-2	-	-	CAWSVPGAGTGELFF	TGTGCCTGGAGTGTACCGGGGGCCGGCACCGGGGAGCTGTTTTTT
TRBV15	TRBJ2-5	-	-	CATSRHQFQRGGETQYF	TGTGCCACCAGCAGACACCAGTTCCAGCGAGGGGGTGAGACCCAGTACTTC
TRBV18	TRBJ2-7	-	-	CASSYSKGVDEQYF	TGTGCCAGCTCCTACTCAAAGGGGGTCGACGAGCAGTACTTC
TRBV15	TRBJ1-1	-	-	CATSRRTENTEAFF	TGTGCCACCAGCAGACGGACGGAGAACACTGAAGCTTTCTTT